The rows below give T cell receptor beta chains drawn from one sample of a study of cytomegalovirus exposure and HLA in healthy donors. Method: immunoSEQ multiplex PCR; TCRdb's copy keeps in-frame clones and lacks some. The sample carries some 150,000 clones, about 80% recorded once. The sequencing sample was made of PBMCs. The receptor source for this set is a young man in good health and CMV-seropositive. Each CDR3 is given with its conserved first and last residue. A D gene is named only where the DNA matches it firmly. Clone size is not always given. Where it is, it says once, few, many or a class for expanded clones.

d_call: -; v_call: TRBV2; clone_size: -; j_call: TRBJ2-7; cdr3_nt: TGTGCCAGCAGTGCGGAGGGAGGTCCCTACGAGCAGTACTTC; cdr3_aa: CASSAEGGPYEQYF
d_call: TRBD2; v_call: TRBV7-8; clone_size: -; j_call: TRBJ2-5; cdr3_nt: TGTGCCAGCAGCTTAGAGGTAGCGGGGGGCCAAGAGACCCAGTACTTC; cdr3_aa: CASSLEVAGGQETQYF
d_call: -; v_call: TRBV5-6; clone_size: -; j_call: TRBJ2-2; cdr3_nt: TGTGCCAGCAGCAACTACTGGGACTCCCCGGATACCGGGGAGCTGTTTTTT; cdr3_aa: CASSNYWDSPDTGELFF
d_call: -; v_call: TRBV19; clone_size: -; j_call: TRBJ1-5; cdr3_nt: TGTGCCAGTAGACACTTAGGAGGCGGCAATCAGCCCCAGCATTTT; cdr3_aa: CASRHLGGGNQPQHF
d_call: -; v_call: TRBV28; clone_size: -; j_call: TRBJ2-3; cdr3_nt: TGTGCCAGCAGTTCGGAGACAGGTTTCACAGATACGCAGTATTTT; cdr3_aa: CASSSETGFTDTQYF
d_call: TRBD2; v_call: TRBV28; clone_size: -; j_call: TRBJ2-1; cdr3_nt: TGTGCCGGGGGACTAGCGGGTTCTAATGAGCAGTTCTTC; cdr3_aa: CAGGLAGSNEQFF
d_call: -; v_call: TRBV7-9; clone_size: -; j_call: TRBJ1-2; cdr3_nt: TGTGCCAGCACCTCAGGCCTGGAGGGTTATGGCTACACCTTC; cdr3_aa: CASTSGLEGYGYTF
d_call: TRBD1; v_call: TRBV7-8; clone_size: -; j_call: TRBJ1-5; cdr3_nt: TGTGCCAGCAGCCCTTCGCAGGGGGTTGATCAGCCCCAGCATTTT; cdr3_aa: CASSPSQGVDQPQHF
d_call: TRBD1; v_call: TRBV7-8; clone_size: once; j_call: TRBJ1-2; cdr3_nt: TGTGCCAGCAGCTTTGGGACAGGGAACTATGGCTACACCTTC; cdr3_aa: CASSFGTGNYGYTF
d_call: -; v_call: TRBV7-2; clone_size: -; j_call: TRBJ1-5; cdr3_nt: TGTGCCAGCAGCCCCGAGGCCCAGCCCCAGCATTTT; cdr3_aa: CASSPEAQPQHF
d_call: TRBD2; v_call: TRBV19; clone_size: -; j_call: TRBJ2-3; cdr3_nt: TGTGCCAGTAGGACTAGCGGGAGTCCAGATACGCAGTATTTT; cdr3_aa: CASRTSGSPDTQYF
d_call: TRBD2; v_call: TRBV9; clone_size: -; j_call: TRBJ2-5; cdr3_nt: TGTGCCAGCAGCCCCCGGGGGGACTACCAAGGAGAGACCCAGTACTTC; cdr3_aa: CASSPRGDYQGETQYF
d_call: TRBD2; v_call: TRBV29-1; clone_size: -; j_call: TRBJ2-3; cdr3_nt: TGCAGCGCCCGGGGCGGGGGTTCCGCAGATACGCAGTATTTT; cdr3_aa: CSARGGGSADTQYF
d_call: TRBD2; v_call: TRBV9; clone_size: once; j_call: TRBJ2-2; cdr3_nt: TGTGCCAGCAGCGTAGGAGCGGGAGGGGACACCGGGGAGCTGTTTTTT; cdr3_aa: CASSVGAGGDTGELFF
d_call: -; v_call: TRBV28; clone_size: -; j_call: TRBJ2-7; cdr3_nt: TGTGCCAGCAGTAACCCTCCCATGGTAGGACATTACTACGAGCAGTACTTC; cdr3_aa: CASSNPPMVGHYYEQYF
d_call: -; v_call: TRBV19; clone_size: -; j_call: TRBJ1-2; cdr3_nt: TGTGCCAGTAGTATAGACGAGACAGGTTTGGGTGGCTACACCTTC; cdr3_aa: CASSIDETGLGGYTF
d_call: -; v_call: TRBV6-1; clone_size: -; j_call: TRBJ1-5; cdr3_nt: TGTGCCAGCAGTTCCCTCACAGGGCAGCCCCAGCATTTT; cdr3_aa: CASSSLTGQPQHF
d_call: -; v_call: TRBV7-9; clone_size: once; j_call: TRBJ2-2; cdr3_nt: TGTGCCAGCAGCTGGAGAGGCGGCAGGGTCGGTACCGGGGAGCTGTTTTTT; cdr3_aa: CASSWRGGRVGTGELFF
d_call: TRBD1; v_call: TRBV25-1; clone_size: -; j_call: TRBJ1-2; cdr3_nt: TGTGCCAGCGGAACCGGGACAGGGGGTCACTATGGCTACACCTTC; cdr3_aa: CASGTGTGGHYGYTF
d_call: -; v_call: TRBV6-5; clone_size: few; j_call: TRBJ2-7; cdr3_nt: TGTGCCAGCAGTTACACCAGCTCCTACGAGCAGTACTTC; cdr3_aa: CASSYTSSYEQYF
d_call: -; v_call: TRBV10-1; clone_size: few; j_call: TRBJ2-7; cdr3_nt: TGCGCCAGCAGCTCCGTACAGGGTGGCGAGCAGTACTTC; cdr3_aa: CASSSVQGGEQYF
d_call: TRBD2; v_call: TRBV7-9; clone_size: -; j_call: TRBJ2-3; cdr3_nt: TGTGCCAGCAGAGCGGGGCCGGTGGATACGCAGTATTTT; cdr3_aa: CASRAGPVDTQYF
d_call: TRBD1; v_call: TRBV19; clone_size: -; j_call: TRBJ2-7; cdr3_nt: TGTGCCAGTACTACCGGACAGGGGGGTTTACGCGAGCAGTACTTC; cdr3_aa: CASTTGQGGLREQYF
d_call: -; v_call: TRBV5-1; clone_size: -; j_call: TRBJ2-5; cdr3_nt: TGCGCCAGCAGCCGTCAGGTCCAAGAGACCCAGTACTTC; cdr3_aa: CASSRQVQETQYF
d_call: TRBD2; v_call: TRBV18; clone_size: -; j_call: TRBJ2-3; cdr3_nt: TGTGCCAGTCAGACAACTCAACTAGCGGGGGGAGCAGATACGCAGTATTTT; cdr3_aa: CASQTTQLAGGADTQYF
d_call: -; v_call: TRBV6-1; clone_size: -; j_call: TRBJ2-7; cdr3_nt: TGTGCCAGCAGTGAACTTACAGACCCCTTCTACGAGCAGTACTTC; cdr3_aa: CASSELTDPFYEQYF
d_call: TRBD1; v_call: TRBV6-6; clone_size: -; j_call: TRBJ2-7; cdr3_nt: TGTGCCAGCAGCAACTTAGACAGGGGGTCCTACGAGCAGTACTTC; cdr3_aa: CASSNLDRGSYEQYF
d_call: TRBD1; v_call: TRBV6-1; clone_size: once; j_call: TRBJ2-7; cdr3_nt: TGTGCCAGCAGTGGACAGGACAGGGTCCACGAGCAGTACTTC; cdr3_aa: CASSGQDRVHEQYF
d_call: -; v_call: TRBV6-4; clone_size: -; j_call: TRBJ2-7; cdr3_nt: TGTGCCAGCAGTGACTCGATGGTCGGACACTCGGTCGACGAGCAGTACTTC; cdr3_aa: CASSDSMVGHSVDEQYF